Listed here is a single T cell receptor (beta chain). Its antigen remains unknown. These data originate in a study of OX40 agonist ivuxolimab in advanced cancers. Study-wide background: Among those treated, three patients had partial responses, one with hepatocellular carcinoma and two with cutaneous melanoma.

Study conclusions and caveats: At doses 0.1 to 3.0 mg/kg, CD4+ and CD8+ clones expanded.

The CDR3 length is 17 residues. V lost 5 bases to trimming and J lost 4 bases; unmatched junction nucleotides: 14. Germline loops: CDR1 KGHSH, CDR2 LQKENI. TCRdb keeps only in-frame clones here, not all; method: immunoSEQ multiplex PCR. The sample shows roughly 100,000 clones, approximately 93% of them seen only once. This receptor was identified in an adult with an advanced solid tumor such as melanoma, head and neck, liver or kidney cancer. V is TRBV18 and J is TRBJ1-1, with TRBD1 matching 9 bases. Sample: CD4+ or CD8+ T cells sorted from blood, taken in a trial of the OX40 agonist ivuxolimab. The DNA for the CDR3 is TGTGCCAGCTCAGAAGGGACAGGGATAAGATCAGGCACTGAAGCTTTCTTT. Protein: CASSEGTGIRSGTEAFF.